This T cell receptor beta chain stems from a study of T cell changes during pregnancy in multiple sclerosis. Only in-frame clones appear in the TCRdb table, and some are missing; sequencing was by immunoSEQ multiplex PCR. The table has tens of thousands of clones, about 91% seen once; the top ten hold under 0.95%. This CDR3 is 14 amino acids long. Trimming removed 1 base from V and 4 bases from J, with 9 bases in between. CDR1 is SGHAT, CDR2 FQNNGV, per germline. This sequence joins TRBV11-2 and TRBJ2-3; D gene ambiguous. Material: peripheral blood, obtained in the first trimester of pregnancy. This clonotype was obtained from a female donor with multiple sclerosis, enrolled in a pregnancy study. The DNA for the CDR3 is TGTGCCAGCAGCTTAGTGGGCTCCCCAGATACGCAGTATTTT. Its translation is CASSLVGSPDTQYF.